One TCR beta chain is described in this entry. The target antigen is unknown. The CDR3 extends over 17 amino acids. Per the germline V gene, CDR1 is KGHSH and CDR2 is LQKENI. The trim removed 1 base at V and 5 bases at J, leaving 12 bases unmatched. The data were obtained in a study of a mutant IDH1 vaccine in newly diagnosed glioma. Study-level information: Vaccination was launched 4-6 weeks after radiotherapy alone, or with temozolomide cycles. Treated patients had a mean age of 40.4 years and an approximately 62% male, around 38% female split. The study's findings and limits: Shifts in the top peripheral T cell clonotypes seemed unrelated to pseudoprogression.

Assay used: immunoSEQ multiplex PCR; TCRdb lists only in-frame clones, some missing. The repertoire holds about 60,000 clones, with under 90% as singletons. Regarding time point: week 23, last vaccination. Every vaccination contained 300 ug of the mutant IDH1 20-mer peptide and was paired with topical imiquimod. Every donor had a new WHO grade 3 or 4 astrocytoma that was IDH1-mutant, with loss of nuclear ATRX. The rearrangement uses TRBV18 and TRBJ1-1, with 8 bases that match TRBD1. Sequenced material: PBMCs, taken from a glioma patient whose treatment included an IDH1 peptide vaccine. The receptor was isolated from a man between 18 and 29 years old with glioma. CDR3 DNA: TGTGCCAGCTCACCACGGCAGGGGGCGCCCGGTGAGACTGAAGCTTTCTTT. The encoded protein is CASSPRQGAPGETEAFF.